Below are 6 T cell receptor beta chains sequenced from a single sample in a study of T cells expressing NK-cell markers. One entry per CDR3 protein, without DNA, is what TCRdb gives after re-calling the 5' RACE reads. The sample's table shows about 300,000 distinct CDR3 sequences. The sequenced sample was blood T cells: a sorted CD56 or NKG2C T cell subset, CD4+ or CD8+ T cells, or bulk PBMC T cells (not recorded which). These receptors were collected from a woman aged 18-70 years in good health.

The J gene is TRBJ2-6, the V gene TRBV5-1; TCRdb's D call of TRBD1 is untestable without DNA. This CDR3 spans 15 amino acids. CDR1 is SGHRS and CDR2 is YFSETQ in the germline V gene. The CDR3 here is CASSLGVTGANVLTF.

The rearrangement links TRBV18 to TRBJ2-1; TCRdb reports TRBD1, a call that lacks DNA to check it against. Germline V gene data show CDR1 as KGHSH and CDR2 as LQKENI. The CDR3 sequence is 15 residues long. CDR3 in amino acids: CASSRGGLVYNEQFF.

The gene calls are TRBV29-1 and TRBJ2-3; TCRdb's D call of TRBD1 is untestable without DNA. The CDR3 runs 15 residues. CDR1 and CDR2 (germline): SQVTM, ANQGSEA. This chain's CDR3 is CSVERRAGVTDTQYF.

This chain joins TRBV12-3 or TRBV12-4 and TRBJ1-2; TCRdb's D gene call, TRBD1, goes unchecked for lack of DNA. CDR3 length equals 15 residues. Here the CDR3 reads CASSFRTPGGYGYTF.

This chain connects TRBV20-1 to TRBJ1-1; TCRdb lists TRBD1, though no DNA is available to test this call. Germline CDR1 and CDR2: DFQATT and SNEGSKA (reference sequence). CDR3 length equals 12 residues. The CDR3 loop reads CSASWVGGEAFF.

V and J are TRBV7-3 and TRBJ2-7; TCRdb proposes TRBD1, but this gene call is untestable without DNA. CDR3 length: 13 residues. Looked up from germline, CDR1 is SGHTA and CDR2 is FQGTGA. The CDR3 loop reads CASSASGQDEQYF.